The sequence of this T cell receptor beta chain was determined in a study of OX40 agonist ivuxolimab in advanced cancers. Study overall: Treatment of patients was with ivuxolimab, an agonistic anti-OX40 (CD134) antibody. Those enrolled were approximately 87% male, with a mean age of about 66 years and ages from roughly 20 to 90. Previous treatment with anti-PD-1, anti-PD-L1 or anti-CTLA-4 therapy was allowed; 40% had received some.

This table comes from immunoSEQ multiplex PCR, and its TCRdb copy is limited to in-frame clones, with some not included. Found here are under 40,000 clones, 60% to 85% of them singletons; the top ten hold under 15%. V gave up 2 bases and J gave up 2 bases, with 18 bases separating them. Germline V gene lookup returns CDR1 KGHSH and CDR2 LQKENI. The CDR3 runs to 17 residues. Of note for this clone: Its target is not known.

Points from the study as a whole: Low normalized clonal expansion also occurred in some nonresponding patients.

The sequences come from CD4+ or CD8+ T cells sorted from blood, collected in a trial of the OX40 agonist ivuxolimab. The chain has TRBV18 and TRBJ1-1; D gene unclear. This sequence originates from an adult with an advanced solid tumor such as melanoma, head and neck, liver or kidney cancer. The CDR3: CASSPIPSPEGNTEAFF. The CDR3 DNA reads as TGTGCCAGCTCACCAATTCCGTCTCCGGAGGGAAACACTGAAGCTTTCTTT.